This T cell receptor beta chain was recorded in a study of blood T cell repertoires in COVID-19. Study information: COVID-19 samples collected from the United States, Italy and Spain covered acute and convalescent phases. The analysed material was cDNA or gDNA that came from T cells, B-cell-depleted T cells, or PBMCs.

Per the original data handling: Amplifying reference gene primers gave estimates of nucleated cell counts. The assay was immunoSEQ multiplex PCR, and TCRdb's table has in-frame clones only and misses some. V, J and clone size were drawn from that table, and D and trimming were deduced from the DNA. The profile shows about 140,000 clones, approximately 80% of them singletons. This CDR3 has 15 residues. Germline V gives CDR1 LNHDA, CDR2 SQIVND (reference sequence). V lost 4 bases and J lost 4; bases outside the gene matches: 4. V is TRBV19 and J is TRBJ2-1; TRBD1 aligns across 10 bases. This receptor was taken from a man in his sixties with active or convalescent COVID-19. Sample: peripheral blood. CDR3: CASSTDRGRYNEQFF. In nucleotides, the CDR3 is TGTGCCAGTAGTACTGACAGGGGGCGTTACAATGAGCAGTTCTTC.